Below, 17 T cell receptor beta chains from the same sample are listed, as sequenced in a study of Ad26.COV2.S vaccination and SARS-CoV-2 variants (dated by TCRdb to the early 2020s). The treatment or condition tag for this specimen amounts to: roughly 18 received Ad26.COV2.S at low or high dose, single or two shots; a few received placebo; per-sample allocation not given. Repertoires of vaccine and placebo recipients were sequenced from samples taken on day 63 after the first injection. Library construction relied on the immunoSEQ multiplex PCR assay. TCRdb mirrors the immuneACCESS table, restricted to in-frame sequences. Some clones are absent from its copies; in checked studies, under half trace to an unresolved V gene, and the reason for the others is unknown. The sample table shows under 550,000 clones, and over 75% are seen once. 9.5% to 15% of the sample is taken by the ten largest. Sequences were derived from peripheral blood, sampled in a trial of Ad26.COV2.S vaccine versus placebo. These receptors originate from a person between 18 and 60 years old who received the Ad26.COV2.S COVID-19 vaccine or a placebo.

This chain links TRBV27 with TRBJ2-1, with D maybe TRBD2 (6 bases). Between the trimmed V and J ends, which lost 5 bases and 8 bases, there was a span of 16 bases. The CDR3 covers 14 residues. Germline CDR1 MNHEY, CDR2 SMNVEV (reference sequence). CDR3 loop: CASSPTGSWHEQFF. The CDR3 DNA follows: TGTGCCAGCAGTCCCACCGGGAGCTGGCATGAGCAGTTCTTC.

The rearrangement links TRBV19 to TRBJ2-2, with 15 bases fitting TRBD2. This CDR3 contains 15 residues. The germline V gene has CDR1 LNHDA and CDR2 SQIVND (reference sequence). After removal of 9 bases from V and 3 bases from J, the junction contained 2 bases not matched to a gene. This CDR3 is CASWTSGRDTGELFF. CDR3 sequence (DNA): TGTGCCAGCTGGACTAGCGGGAGGGACACCGGGGAGCTGTTTTTT.

The CDR3 here is CASSLAVNTGELFF. DNA for the CDR3: TGCGCCAGCAGCTTAGCGGTGAACACCGGGGAGCTGTTTTTT. The genes are TRBV5-1 and TRBJ2-2; a weak D match, TRBD2 (5 bases). CDR3 length equals 14 residues. From germline, CDR1 is SGHRS and CDR2 YFSETQ. The germline V and J ends were trimmed by 2 bases and 1 base, with 6 bases remaining between them.

V usage is TRBV2 and J usage is TRBJ2-1; D not certain. This CDR3 region has 15 residues. V was clipped by 4 bases and J by 0 bases, with 10 bases between them. Germline V CDR1 and CDR2: SNHLY, FYNNEI. CDR3 sequence reads: CASSGWASSYNEQFF. CDR3 DNA sequence: TGTGCCAGCAGTGGGTGGGCGAGCTCCTACAATGAGCAGTTCTTC.

This chain connects TRBV10-2 to TRBJ2-7; D is perhaps TRBD1 or TRBD2 (5 bases each). The V gene's germline CDR1 is WSHSY and CDR2 SAAADI. The CDR3 spans 15 residues. V dropped 0 bases and J dropped 3 bases, with 12 bases sitting between them. This CDR3 is CASSESGVRLYEQYF. Here the CDR3 DNA reads TGCGCCAGCAGTGAGTCGGGGGTTCGCCTCTACGAGCAGTACTTC.

J is TRBJ1-2 and V is TRBV24-1, with TRBD1 identical over 10 bases. CDR3 length equals 17 residues. Germline V gene lookup returns CDR1 KGHDR and CDR2 SFDVKD. The ends lost 2 bases at V and 2 bases at J; junction bases unmatched: 7. The DNA of the CDR3 is TGTGCCACCAGTGATTCGAACCGGGACAGGGGCAACTATGGCTACACCTTC. Translating gives CATSDSNRDRGNYGYTF.

The genes are TRBV6-2 or TRBV6-3 and TRBJ2-7, with D perhaps TRBD1 (5 bases). V was cut by 2 bases and J by 2 bases, with 16 bases left in between. CDR3 length: 16 amino acids. From germline, CDR1 is MNHEY and CDR2 SVGEGT. The CDR3 reads CASSYGTGRSTYEQYF. DNA of the CDR3: TGTGCCAGCAGTTACGGCACAGGTCGGTCTACCTACGAGCAGTACTTC.

This clone was found once. The V and J genes are TRBV19 and TRBJ1-2; 7 bases line up with TRBD1. CDR1 and CDR2 (germline): LNHDA, SQIVND (reference sequence). Unmatched junction bases numbered 14, after V lost 5 bases and J lost 8 bases. This CDR3 is 15 amino acids long. CDR3 DNA sequence: TGTGCCAGTAGTCAACATCCTGACAGGGCCGGGGGCTACACCTTC. This sequence encodes CASSQHPDRAGGYTF. The whole variable domain, remainder taken from reference TRBV19 and TRBJ1-2, is DGGITQSPKYLFRKEGQNVTLSCEQNLNHDAMYWYRQDPGQGLRLIYYSQIVNDFQKGDIAEGYSVSREKKESFPLTVTSAQKNPTAFYLCASSQHPDRAGGYTFGSGTRLTVV.

The sample holds a few counts of this clone. The chain joins TRBV7-9 to TRBJ1-2, with TRBD1 identical over 9 bases. Trimming cost V 3 bases and J 2 bases; bases outside gene matches: 4. CDR3 length: 15 amino acids. Germline CDR1 SEHNR, CDR2 FQNEAQ (reference sequence). CDR3 region: CASSFTGGANYGYTF. In nucleotides, the CDR3 is TGTGCCAGCAGCTTTACAGGGGGCGCAAACTATGGCTACACCTTC.

The rearrangement links TRBV19 to TRBJ2-7, with 10 bases matching TRBD1. With V trimmed by 4 bases and J by 3 bases, 9 bases remained unmatched. Germline loops: CDR1 LNHDA, CDR2 SQIVND (reference sequence). The length of the CDR3 is 16 residues. The CDR3 is CASSNLPGQGYYEQYF. CDR3 nucleotides: TGTGCCAGTAGTAATTTACCGGGACAGGGGTACTACGAGCAGTACTTC.

This sequence joins TRBV27 and TRBJ1-2; tentatively, D is TRBD1 (5 bases). There are 13 residues in the CDR3. Germline V gene lookup returns CDR1 MNHEY and CDR2 SMNVEV (reference sequence). V lost 9 bases to trimming and J lost 2 bases, with 13 bases between them. CDR3 bases: TGTGCCAGTCCCCGACAGACGAACTATGGCTACACCTTC. Translation: CASPRQTNYGYTF.

The V and J genes are TRBV4-3 and TRBJ2-7; TRBD2 agrees at 8 bases. Germline-derived CDR1 and CDR2 are LGHNA and YSLEER. V lost 4 bases to trimming and J lost 4 bases; unmatched junction nucleotides: 6. The CDR3 runs 14 residues. CDR3: CASSLSASGYEQYF. In nucleotides, the CDR3 is TGCGCCAGCAGCCTCTCGGCTAGCGGGTACGAGCAGTACTTC.

The chain couples TRBV28 to TRBJ2-1; D remains ambiguous. Trimming cost V 2 bases and J 8 bases, with 10 bases left between them. The CDR3 consists of 13 residues. Germline-derived CDR1 and CDR2 are MDHEN and SYDVKM. This CDR3 reads CASSLIWVHEQFF. For the CDR3, the DNA is TGTGCCAGCAGTTTAATATGGGTCCATGAGCAGTTCTTC.

The rearrangement uses TRBV15 and TRBJ2-5, with D possibly TRBD1 on 6 matching bases. The CDR3 is made up of 15 amino acids. The ends were cut back, 0 bases at V and 5 bases at J, with 13 bases in the middle. Germline V gene lookup returns CDR1 LNHNV and CDR2 YYDKDF (reference sequence). The CDR3 is CATSREQGWGETQYF. Written as DNA, the CDR3 is TGTGCCACCAGCAGAGAACAGGGCTGGGGGGAGACCCAGTACTTC.

The chain employs TRBV7-8 and TRBJ2-1, with D possibly being TRBD1 (6 bases). The ends were cut back, 4 bases at V and 8 bases at J, with 12 bases in the middle. Looked up from germline, CDR1 is SGHVS and CDR2 is FQNEAQ. This CDR3 spans 13 amino acids. The CDR3 spells CASSSQGFDEQFF. Written as DNA, the CDR3 is TGTGCCAGCAGCTCCCAGGGGTTCGATGAGCAGTTCTTC. Full variable domain (outside the CDR3, taken from reference TRBV7-8 and TRBJ2-1): GAGVSQSPRYKVAKRGQDVALRCDPISGHVSLFWYQQALGQGPEFLTYFQNEAQLDKSGLPSDRFFAERPEGSVSTLKIQRTQQEDSAVYLCASSSQGFDEQFFGPGTRLTVL.

The chain recombines TRBV25-1 with TRBJ2-7, with 8 bases lining up with TRBD2. Germline CDR1 reads MGHDK; CDR2 reads SYGVNS. This CDR3 contains 13 residues. Germline trimming cut 3 bases from V and 5 bases from J; bases unmatched to any gene: 3. The CDR3 DNA reads as TGTGCCAGCAGTGAGGGTAGCGGGGACGAGCAGTACTTC. It translates to CASSEGSGDEQYF.

This clone was observed a single time. The CDR3 region is CASSLGRLAAYNEQFF. The CDR3 DNA sequence: TGTGCCAGCAGCTTAGGGCGACTAGCGGCCTACAATGAGCAGTTCTTC. The chain carries TRBV7-8 and TRBJ2-1; 9 nucleotides align to TRBD2. The CDR3 is 16 residues long. Germline loops: CDR1 SGHVS, CDR2 FQNEAQ. V lost 1 base to trimming and J lost 2 bases; unmatched junction nucleotides: 3.